The sequence of this T cell receptor beta chain was determined in a study of blood T cell repertoires in COVID-19. Study-wide context: Cohort 3 donors were reported recovered after two negative PCRs, clearance, or symptom resolution.

In the original analysis: Using reference gene primer amplification, nucleated cell counts were estimated. Measured with immunoSEQ multiplex PCR; TCRdb has only the in-frame clones, and not every one. That table supplies the V and J calls and clone size; D and trimming were determined from the DNA. The top ten clones hold around 23% of a sample with fewer than 250,000 clones, more than 85% of them seen once. Participants were aged about 18 to 90 years, lived in 20 to 30 US areas, and enrolled virtually. The CDR3 runs to 15 residues. Trimming took off 5 bases at V and 0 bases at J, with 11 bases between the two ends. From germline, CDR1 is LNHDA and CDR2 SQIVND (reference sequence).

The sample was PBMCs or T cells enriched from blood (not recorded which). The V gene is TRBV19, the J gene TRBJ1-5; TRBD1 is a possible D gene (6 bases). This clonotype was obtained from a woman between 40 and 55 years old in a cohort exposed to, infected with or recovered from COVID-19 (not recorded which). This chain's CDR3 is CASSPTGFSNQPQHF. The CDR3 region has the DNA TGTGCCAGTAGTCCCACAGGGTTTAGCAATCAGCCCCAGCATTTT.